The clone carrying this TCR beta chain was seen only once. Original handling: Estimates of nucleated cell counts were drawn from the amplification of reference gene primers. Method: immunoSEQ multiplex PCR; TCRdb's copy keeps in-frame clones and lacks some. D and trimming come from the DNA, and the V and J calls and clone size come from that table. This sample carries fewer than 300,000 clones, approximately 82% of them seen once, and the ten largest clones take roughly 3%. Looked up from germline, CDR1 is MNHEY and CDR2 is SMNVEV (reference sequence). Unmatched junction bases numbered 6, after V lost 4 bases and J lost 6 bases. CDR3 length: 13 amino acids. The sample originates from a study of blood T cell repertoires in COVID-19. Whole-study context: The origin of the acute and convalescent COVID-19 samples was the United States, Italy and Spain. T cells, B-cell-depleted T cells, or PBMCs provided the cDNA or gDNA that served as material.

The chain recombines TRBV27 with TRBJ2-7; TRBD1 matches 7 bases. This clonotype was obtained from a woman in her late teens or twenties with acute or convalescent COVID-19. Specimen: peripheral blood. The CDR3 bases are TGTGCCAGCAGTTCCCCAGACAGGGCCGAGCAGTACTTC. As protein: CASSSPDRAEQYF.